Below, 7 T cell receptor beta chains from the same sample are listed, as sequenced in a study of cytomegalovirus exposure and HLA in healthy donors. PCR employed 60 Vbeta and 13 Jbeta primers. Method: immunoSEQ multiplex PCR; TCRdb's copy keeps in-frame clones and lacks some. The sample gives 150,000 to 200,000 clones, roughly 80% of which show up once; around 3.7% is in the top ten. The specimen sequenced was PBMCs. These receptors came from a man aged 35-49 years in good health and CMV-seropositive.

This rearrangement joins TRBV4-1 to TRBJ2-1; TRBD2 agrees at 10 bases. The V segment lost 0 bases and the J segment 1 base; nucleotides outside the gene matches: 3. CDR3 length: 17 residues. Germline CDR1 reads MGHRA; CDR2 reads YSYEKL. This chain's CDR3 is CASSQDASGSSYNEQFF. DNA of the CDR3: TGCGCCAGCAGCCAAGACGCTAGCGGGAGTTCCTACAATGAGCAGTTCTTC.

The CDR3: CASSPQGSEAFF. The CDR3 bases are TGTGCCAGCAGCCCTCAGGGCTCTGAAGCTTTCTTT. This chain joins TRBV6-1 and TRBJ1-1, with D tentatively TRBD1 (5 bases). V was clipped by 6 bases and J by 6 bases, with 11 bases between them. Germline loops: CDR1 MNHNS, CDR2 SASEGT. CDR3 length: 12 amino acids.

J is TRBJ2-2 and V is TRBV4-1; 8 bases match TRBD1. The V gene's germline CDR1 is MGHRA and CDR2 YSYEKL. The ends lost 8 bases at V and 7 bases at J; junction bases unmatched: 15. The CDR3 sequence is 16 residues long. CDR3 sequence reads: CASRREGQGRGGELFF. CDR3 DNA sequence: TGCGCCAGCCGAAGAGAAGGACAGGGTCGCGGCGGGGAGCTGTTTTTT.

With regard to this clone: At one end the junction does not follow the germline gene, possibly because of a read error. This chain joins TRBV5-1 and TRBJ1-2, with D possibly TRBD1 on 6 matching bases. The length of the CDR3 is 14 residues. Germline loops: CDR1 SGHRS, CDR2 YFSETQ. CDR3 coding DNA: TGTGCCAGCAGCTCGGGGACACCGAACTATGGCTACACCTTC. Its translation is CASSSGTPNYGYTF.

CDR3 protein: CASSSPGVYNEQFF. For the CDR3, the DNA is TGTGCCAGCAGTTCTCCAGGGGTATACAATGAGCAGTTCTTC. The rearrangement joins TRBV6-6 to TRBJ2-1, with D possibly being TRBD1 (6 bases). V lost 4 bases to trimming and J lost 4 bases, with 11 bases between them. The CDR3 totals 14 residues. Germline loops: CDR1 MNHNY, CDR2 SVGAGI (reference sequence).

The CDR3 region is CASDRGGPSGNTIYF. The CDR3 DNA sequence: TGTGCCAGCGACCGGGGGGGGCCCTCTGGAAACACCATATATTTT. The chain carries TRBV7-9 and TRBJ1-3, with D possibly TRBD1 on 6 matching bases. CDR1 and CDR2 (germline): SEHNR, FQNEAQ (reference sequence). Between the trimmed V and J ends, which lost 8 bases and 0 bases, there was a span of 14 bases. This CDR3 spans 15 amino acids. Full variable domain (remainder filled in from reference TRBV7-9 and TRBJ1-3): DTGVSQNPRHKITKRGQNVTFRCDPISEHNRLYWYRQTLGQGPEFLTYFQNEAQLEKSRLLSDRFSAERPKGSFSTLEIQRTEQGDSAMYLCASDRGGPSGNTIYFGEGSWLTVV.

V and J are TRBV19 and TRBJ2-5, with 8 bases matching TRBD2. J was trimmed by 0 bases and V by 4 bases; bases with no gene match: 1. The CDR3 contains 14 residues. Germline CDR1 is LNHDA and CDR2 is SQIVND (reference sequence). CDR3 nucleotide sequence: TGTGCCAGTAGTACGGGACTAGACCAAGAGACCCAGTACTTC. Translating it yields CASSTGLDQETQYF.